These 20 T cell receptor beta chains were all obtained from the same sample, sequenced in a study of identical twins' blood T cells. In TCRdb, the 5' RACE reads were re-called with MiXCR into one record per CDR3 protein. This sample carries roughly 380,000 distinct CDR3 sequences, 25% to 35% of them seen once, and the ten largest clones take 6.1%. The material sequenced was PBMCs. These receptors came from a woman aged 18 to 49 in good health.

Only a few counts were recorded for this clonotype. The CDR3 here is CASSQEVGRTTEAFF. The CDR3 DNA sequence: TGTGCCAGCAGCCAAGAGGTCGGGAGGACCACTGAAGCTTTCTTT. The rearrangement uses TRBV3-1 and TRBJ1-1; D call uncertain. CDR1 LGHDT and CDR2 YNNKEL come from the germline V gene (reference sequence). The CDR3 has 15 residues. Trimming removed 0 bases from V and 4 bases from J, with 12 bases in between.

The CDR3 region has the DNA TGTGCCAGCAGCCGGACAGGGGAAAGTGTTGGCACTGAAGCTTTCTTT. This translates into CASSRTGESVGTEAFF. The chain combines TRBV11-3 with TRBJ1-1, with 9 positions matching TRBD1. V gave up 5 bases and J gave up 4 bases; unmatched junction bases: 11. Germline V gene sequence: CDR1 SGHNT, CDR2 YENEEA. The CDR3 is made up of 16 amino acids. Full variable domain (rest looked up from reference TRBV11-3 and TRBJ1-1): EAGVVQSPRYKIIEKKQPVAFWCNPISGHNTLYWYLQNLGQGPELLIRYENEEAVDDSQLPKDRFSAERLKGVDSTLKIQPAELGDSAVYLCASSRTGESVGTEAFFGQGTRLTVV.

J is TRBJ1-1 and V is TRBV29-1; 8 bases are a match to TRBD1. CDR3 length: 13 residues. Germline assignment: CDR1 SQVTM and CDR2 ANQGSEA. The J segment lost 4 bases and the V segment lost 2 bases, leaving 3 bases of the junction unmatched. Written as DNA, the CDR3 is TGCAGCGTTGAAACCGACAGGGGCACTGAAGCTTTCTTT. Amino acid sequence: CSVETDRGTEAFF.

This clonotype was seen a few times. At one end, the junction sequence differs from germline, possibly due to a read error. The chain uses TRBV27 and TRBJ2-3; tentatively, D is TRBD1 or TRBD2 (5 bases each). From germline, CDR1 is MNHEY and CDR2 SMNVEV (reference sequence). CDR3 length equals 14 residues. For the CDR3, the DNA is TGTGCCAGCAGTTTAGCCCGGGGCTCAGATACCCAGTATTTT. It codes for CASSLARGSDTQYF.

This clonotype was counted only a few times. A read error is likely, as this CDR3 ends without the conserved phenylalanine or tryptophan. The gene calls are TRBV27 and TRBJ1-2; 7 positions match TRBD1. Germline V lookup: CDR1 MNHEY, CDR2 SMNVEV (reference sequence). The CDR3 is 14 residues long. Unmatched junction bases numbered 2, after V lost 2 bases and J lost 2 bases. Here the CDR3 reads CASSLQGGNYGYTS. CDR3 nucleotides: TGTGCCAGCAGTTTACAGGGGGGAAACTATGGCTACACCTCC.

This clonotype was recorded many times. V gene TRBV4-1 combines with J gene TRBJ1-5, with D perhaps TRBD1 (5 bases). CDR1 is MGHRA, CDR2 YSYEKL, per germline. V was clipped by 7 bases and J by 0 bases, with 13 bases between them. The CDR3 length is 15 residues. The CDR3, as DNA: TGCGCCAGCAACGTTCGGACAAATAGCAATCAGCCCCAGCATTTT. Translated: CASNVRTNSNQPQHF.

The CDR3 coding sequence is TGTGCCAGCAGTGAAACCGGGACTAGCCCTCCGGAGCAGTACTTC. Its protein is CASSETGTSPPEQYF. V usage is TRBV6-5 and J usage is TRBJ2-7; 9 bases match TRBD2. The CDR3 is 15 residues long. J was trimmed by 7 bases and V by 5 bases; bases with no gene match: 12. Germline values: CDR1 MNHEY, CDR2 SVGAGI.

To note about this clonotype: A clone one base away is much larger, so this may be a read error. CDR3 sequence (DNA): TGTGCCGGCTCACCACCGAGACGACCCTCTGGAAACACCATATATTTT. Amino acid sequence: CAGSPPRRPSGNTIYF. The chain carries TRBV18 and TRBJ1-3; no firm D call. Germline V gene lookup returns CDR1 KGHSH and CDR2 LQKENI. This CDR3 is built from 16 residues.

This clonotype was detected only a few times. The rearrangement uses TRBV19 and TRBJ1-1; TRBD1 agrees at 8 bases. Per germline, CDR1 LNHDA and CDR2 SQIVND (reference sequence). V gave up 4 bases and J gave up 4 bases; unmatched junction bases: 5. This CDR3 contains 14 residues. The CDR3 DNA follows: TGTGCCAGTAGTACCCGACAGGGGAGCACTGAAGCTTTCTTT. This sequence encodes CASSTRQGSTEAFF.

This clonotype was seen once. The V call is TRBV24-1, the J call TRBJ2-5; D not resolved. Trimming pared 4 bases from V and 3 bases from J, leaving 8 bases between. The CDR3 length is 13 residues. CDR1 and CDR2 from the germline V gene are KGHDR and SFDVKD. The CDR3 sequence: CATSDPGKETQYF. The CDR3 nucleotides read TGTGCCACCAGTGACCCGGGTAAAGAGACCCAGTACTTC.

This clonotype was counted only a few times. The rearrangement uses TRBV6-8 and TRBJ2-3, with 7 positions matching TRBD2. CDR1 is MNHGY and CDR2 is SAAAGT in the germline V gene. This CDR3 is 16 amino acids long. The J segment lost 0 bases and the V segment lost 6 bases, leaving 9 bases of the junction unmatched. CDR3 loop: CASSFLAANSTDTQYF. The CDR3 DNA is TGTGCCAGCAGCTTCCTAGCGGCTAATAGCACAGATACGCAGTATTTT.

In nucleotides, the CDR3 is TGTGCCAGCAGCCCTCGTACTGGGGGGAGCACTGAAGCTTTCTTT. The encoded protein is CASSPRTGGSTEAFF. The chain recombines TRBV7-9 with TRBJ1-1; possibly TRBD1 for D (5 bases). Germline CDR1 SEHNR, CDR2 FQNEAQ (reference sequence). Trimming pared 5 bases from V and 4 bases from J, leaving 17 bases between. This CDR3 contains 15 residues.

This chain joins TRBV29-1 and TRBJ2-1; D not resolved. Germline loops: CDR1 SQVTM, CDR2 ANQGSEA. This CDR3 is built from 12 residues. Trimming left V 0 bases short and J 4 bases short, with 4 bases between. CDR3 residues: CSVEDGYNEQFF. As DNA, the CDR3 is TGCAGCGTTGAAGACGGATACAATGAGCAGTTCTTC.

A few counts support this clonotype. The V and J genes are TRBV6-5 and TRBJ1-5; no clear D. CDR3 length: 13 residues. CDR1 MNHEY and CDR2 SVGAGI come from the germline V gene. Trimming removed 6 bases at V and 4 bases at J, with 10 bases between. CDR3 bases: TGTGCCAGCAGCAGTAACACGAATCAGCCCCAGCATTTT. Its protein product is CASSSNTNQPQHF.

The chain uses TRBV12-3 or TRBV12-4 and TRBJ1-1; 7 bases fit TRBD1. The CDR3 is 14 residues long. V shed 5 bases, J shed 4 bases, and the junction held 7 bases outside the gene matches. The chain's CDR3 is CASSPRGGTTEAFF. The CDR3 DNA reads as TGTGCCAGCAGTCCCAGGGGGGGAACCACTGAAGCTTTCTTT.

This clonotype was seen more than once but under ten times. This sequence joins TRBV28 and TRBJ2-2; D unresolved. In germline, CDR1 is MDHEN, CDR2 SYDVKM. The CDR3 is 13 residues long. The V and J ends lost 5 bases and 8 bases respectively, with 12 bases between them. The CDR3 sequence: CASSARLGGELFF. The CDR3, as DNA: TGTGCCAGCAGTGCACGACTGGGGGGGGAGCTGTTTTTT.

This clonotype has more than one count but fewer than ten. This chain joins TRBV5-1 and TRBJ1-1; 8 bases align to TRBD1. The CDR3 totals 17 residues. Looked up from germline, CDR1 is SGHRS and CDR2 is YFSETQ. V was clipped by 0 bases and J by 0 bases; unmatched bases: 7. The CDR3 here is CASSLGAGGYMNTEAFF. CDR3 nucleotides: TGCGCCAGCAGCTTGGGGGCAGGGGGCTACATGAACACTGAAGCTTTCTTT.

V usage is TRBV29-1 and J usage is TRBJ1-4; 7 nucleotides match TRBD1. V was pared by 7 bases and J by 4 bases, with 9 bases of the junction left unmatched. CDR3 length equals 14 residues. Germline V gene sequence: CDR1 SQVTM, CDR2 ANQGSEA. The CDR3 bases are TGCAGCGCCAGGAAGGGGGCCGGTAATGAAAAACTGTTTTTT. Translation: CSARKGAGNEKLFF.

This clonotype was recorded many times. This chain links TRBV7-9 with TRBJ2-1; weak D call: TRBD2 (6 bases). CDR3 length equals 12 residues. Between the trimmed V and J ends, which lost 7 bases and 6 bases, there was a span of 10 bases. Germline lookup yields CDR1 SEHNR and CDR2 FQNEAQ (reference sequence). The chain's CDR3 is CASNHGGNEQFF. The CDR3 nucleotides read TGTGCCAGCAACCACGGGGGCAATGAGCAGTTCTTC.

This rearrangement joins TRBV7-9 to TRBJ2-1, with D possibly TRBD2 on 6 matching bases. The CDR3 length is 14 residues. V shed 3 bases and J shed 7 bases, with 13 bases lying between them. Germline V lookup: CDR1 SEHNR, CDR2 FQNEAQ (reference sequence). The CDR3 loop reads CASSLNKGGNEQFF. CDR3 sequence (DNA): TGTGCCAGCAGCTTGAATAAGGGAGGAAATGAGCAGTTCTTC.